Following are 14 T cell receptor beta chains from one sample sequenced in a study of blood T cell repertoires in COVID-19. Sequenced by immunoSEQ multiplex PCR; TCRdb stores in-frame clones only, minus some. In the table there are 250,000 to 350,000 clones, around nine tenths of which are singletons. Sequencing was done on a sample of peripheral blood. The receptors originated from a woman aged 60-75 years with acute or convalescent COVID-19.

This clone was picked up a small number of times. The chain links TRBV18 to TRBJ2-1; D might be TRBD1 (6 bases). The CDR3 contains 17 residues. The V gene's germline CDR1 is KGHSH and CDR2 LQKENI. V was cut by 3 bases and J by 0 bases, with 15 bases left in between. This chain's CDR3 is CASSPRTAADSYNEQFF. The CDR3 bases are TGTGCCAGCTCACCCCGGACAGCGGCGGACTCCTACAATGAGCAGTTCTTC.

The chain combines TRBV6-6 with TRBJ2-7, with 13 positions matching TRBD2. Losses at the gene ends were 6 bases for V and 5 bases for J; bases not matched to a gene: 10. The CDR3 sequence is 16 residues long. Looked up from germline, CDR1 is MNHNY and CDR2 is SVGAGI (reference sequence). The CDR3 sequence: CASRQGLAGVPHEQYF. The CDR3 coding sequence is TGTGCCAGCAGACAAGGACTAGCGGGAGTTCCACACGAGCAGTACTTC.

The CDR3 coding sequence is TGTGCCAGCAGCTTAGAAGCGTACCAAGAGACCCAGTACTTC. This codes for CASSLEAYQETQYF. The chain is built from TRBV7-9 and TRBJ2-5; no clear D. Per the germline V gene, CDR1 is SEHNR and CDR2 is FQNEAQ (reference sequence). The CDR3 runs to 14 residues. Trimming took off 1 base at V and 0 bases at J, with 6 bases between the two ends.

The CDR3 loop reads CASSPDRVVKNEQFF. The CDR3 coding sequence is TGTGCCAGCTCCCCTGACAGGGTGGTTAAGAATGAGCAGTTCTTC. The V gene is TRBV18, the J gene TRBJ2-1, with TRBD1 matching 7 bases. This CDR3 comprises 15 residues. J gave up 7 bases and V 6 bases, and 12 bases lay outside the gene matches. Germline CDR1 reads KGHSH; CDR2 reads LQKENI.

The chain combines TRBV6-5 with TRBJ1-1; 7 bases are a match to TRBD1. Per germline, CDR1 MNHEY and CDR2 SVGAGI. The CDR3 runs to 14 residues. J was trimmed by 4 bases and V by 2 bases; bases with no gene match: 4. The CDR3 protein is CASSYQAGGTEAFF. The CDR3 nucleotides are TGTGCCAGCAGTTACCAGGCAGGGGGCACTGAAGCTTTCTTT.

The genes are TRBV6-1 and TRBJ1-2, with D maybe TRBD1 (5 bases). Per germline, CDR1 MNHNS and CDR2 SASEGT. V dropped 2 bases and J dropped 3 bases, with 10 bases sitting between them. CDR3 length: 14 residues. CDR3 bases: TGTGCCAGCAGTGAACAGGGCCCGGACTATGGCTACACCTTC. As protein: CASSEQGPDYGYTF.

This sequence joins TRBV29-1 and TRBJ1-2, with a possible D match to TRBD1 (5 bases). Germline-derived CDR1 and CDR2 are SQVTM and ANQGSEA. The V gene lost 6 bases and the J gene lost 3 bases, with 14 bases spanning the gap. The CDR3 totals 13 residues. CDR3 DNA: TGCAGCGTCAAAGGGGTACAGGACTATGGCTACACCTTC. Encoded protein: CSVKGVQDYGYTF.

This clone has a handful of counts. The CDR3 DNA reads as TGTGCCAGCAGCTTAGTTCTAGCGGGAAGGCGGGCAGATACGCAGTATTTT. Translation gives CASSLVLAGRRADTQYF. This sequence joins TRBV7-2 and TRBJ2-3, with 9 bases that match TRBD2. Germline V gives CDR1 SGHTA, CDR2 FQGNSA. Trimming cost V 1 base and J 4 bases; bases outside gene matches: 9. The CDR3 runs 17 residues.

Concerning this clone itself: The sample has other DNA sequences that encode this CDR3 too. This chain joins TRBV7-3 and TRBJ2-2; TRBD2 agrees at 7 bases. Germline trimming cut 3 bases from V and 5 bases from J; bases unmatched to any gene: 0. CDR1 SGHTA and CDR2 FQGTGA come from the germline V gene. The CDR3 covers 13 residues. The CDR3 DNA follows: TGTGCCAGCAGCTTCGGGGGGACCGGGGAGCTGTTTTTT. Encoded protein: CASSFGGTGELFF.

This rearrangement joins TRBV30 to TRBJ1-6; D is perhaps TRBD1 (6 bases). Germline values: CDR1 GTSNPN, CDR2 SVGIG (reference sequence). This CDR3 is built from 14 residues. The ends were cut back, 3 bases at V and 10 bases at J, with 16 bases in the middle. CDR3 protein: CAWRVDRIKSPLHF. CDR3 nucleotides: TGTGCCTGGAGGGTAGACAGGATAAAGTCACCCCTCCACTTT.

This sequence joins TRBV4-2 and TRBJ1-2, with TRBD1 matching over 7 bases. The V segment lost 3 bases and the J segment 2 bases; nucleotides outside the gene matches: 6. Per germline, CDR1 LGHNA and CDR2 YNFKEQ. The CDR3 runs to 15 residues. The CDR3 sequence is CASSHGQVSNYGYTF. The CDR3 DNA sequence: TGTGCCAGCAGCCATGGACAGGTTTCCAACTATGGCTACACCTTC.

V is TRBV12-5 and J is TRBJ1-1; TRBD1 might be the D (6 bases). The V end was cut by 1 base, the J end by 5 bases, with 8 bases between. Looked up from germline, CDR1 is LGHNT and CDR2 is FRNRAP. CDR3 length: 13 residues. For the CDR3, the DNA is TGTGCTAGTGGTTTGGAACAGGGTACTGAAGCTTTCTTT. This translates into CASGLEQGTEAFF.

This CDR3 reads CASSKKPRDRVRHNYGYTF. The CDR3 region has the DNA TGTGCCAGCAGCAAAAAACCGCGGGACAGGGTACGACATAACTATGGCTACACCTTC. The gene calls are TRBV21-1 and TRBJ1-2; the D call TRBD1 from the table was never checked on the DNA. TRBV21-1 constitutes a pseudogene. The length of the CDR3 is 19 residues.

The chain recombines TRBV14 with TRBJ2-7; TRBD2 aligns across 11 bases. V lost 1 base and J lost 5; bases outside the gene matches: 7. Looked up from germline, CDR1 is SGHDN and CDR2 is FVKESK. The CDR3 consists of 16 residues. The CDR3 coding sequence is TGTGCCAGCAGCCAAGTAGCGGGGGGGGACTTCGACGAGCAGTACTTC. As protein: CASSQVAGGDFDEQYF.